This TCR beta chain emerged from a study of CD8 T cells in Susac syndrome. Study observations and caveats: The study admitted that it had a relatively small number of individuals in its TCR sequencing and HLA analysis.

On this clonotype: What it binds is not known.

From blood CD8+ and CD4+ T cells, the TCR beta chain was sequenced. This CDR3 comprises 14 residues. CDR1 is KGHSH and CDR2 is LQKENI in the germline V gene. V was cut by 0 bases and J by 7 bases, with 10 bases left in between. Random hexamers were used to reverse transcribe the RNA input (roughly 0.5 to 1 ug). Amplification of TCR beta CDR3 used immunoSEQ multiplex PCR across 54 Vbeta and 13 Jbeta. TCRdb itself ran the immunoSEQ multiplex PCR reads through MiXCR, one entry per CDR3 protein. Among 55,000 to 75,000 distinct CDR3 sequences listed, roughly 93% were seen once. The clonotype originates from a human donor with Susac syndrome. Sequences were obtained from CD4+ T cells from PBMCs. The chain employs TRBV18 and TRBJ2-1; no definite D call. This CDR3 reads CASSPPEQRNEQFF. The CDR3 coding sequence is TGTGCCAGCTCACCACCCGAACAGAGGAATGAGCAGTTCTTC.